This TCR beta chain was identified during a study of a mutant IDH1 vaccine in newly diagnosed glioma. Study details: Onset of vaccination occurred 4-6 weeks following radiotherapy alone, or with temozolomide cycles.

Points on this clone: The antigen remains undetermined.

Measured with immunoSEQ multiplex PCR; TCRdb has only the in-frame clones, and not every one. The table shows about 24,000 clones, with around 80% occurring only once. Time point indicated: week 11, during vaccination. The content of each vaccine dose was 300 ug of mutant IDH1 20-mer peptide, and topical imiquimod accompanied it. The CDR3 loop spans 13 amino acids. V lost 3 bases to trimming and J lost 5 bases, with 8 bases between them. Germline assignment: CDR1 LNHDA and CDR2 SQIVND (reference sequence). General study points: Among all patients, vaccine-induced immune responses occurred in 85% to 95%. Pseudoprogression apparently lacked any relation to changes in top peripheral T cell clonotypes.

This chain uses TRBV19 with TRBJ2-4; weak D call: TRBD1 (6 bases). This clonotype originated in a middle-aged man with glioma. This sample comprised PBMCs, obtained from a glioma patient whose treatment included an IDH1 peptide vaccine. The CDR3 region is CASSIRTENIQYF. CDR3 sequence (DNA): TGTGCCAGTAGTATCCGGACAGAAAACATTCAGTACTTC.